Below, 7 T cell receptor beta chains from the same sample are listed, as sequenced in a study of CD4+ T cells in melanoma. The protocol was immunoSEQ multiplex PCR, while the TCRdb copy is restricted to in-frame clones and leaves out a portion. This repertoire shows 110,000 to 150,000 clones, about 93% found once; its top ten account for 1.5% to 1.7%. Receptors originate from a human donor with melanoma.

Of note for this clone: Its ends do not fully match the called genes, so a read error is possible. The rearrangement uses TRBV5-6 and TRBJ2-7, with D perhaps matching TRBD1 or TRBD2 (6 bases each). The CDR3 contains 14 residues. CDR1 is SGHDT, CDR2 YYEEEE, per germline. The CDR3 coding sequence is TGTGCCAGCCGAGAGGCAGGGGACTCCCACGAGCAGTACTTC. Protein: CASREAGDSHEQYF.

This chain connects TRBV14 to TRBJ1-6; no reliable D call. Looked up from germline, CDR1 is SGHDN and CDR2 is FVKESK. The CDR3 runs to 17 residues. Trimming took 4 bases from V and 3 from J, leaving 16 bases between them. The CDR3 region is CASSPAGGRNYNSPLHF. CDR3 coding DNA: TGTGCCAGCAGCCCCGCTGGTGGGCGGAACTATAATTCACCCCTCCACTTT.

This sequence joins TRBV5-1 and TRBJ1-4; 8 bases fit TRBD1. The CDR3 length is 15 residues. Trimming cost V 4 bases and J 1 base; bases outside gene matches: 3. Germline CDR1 is SGHRS and CDR2 is YFSETQ. The CDR3: CASSPDRVTNEKLFF. The CDR3 DNA reads TGCGCCAGCAGCCCGGACAGGGTAACTAATGAAAAACTGTTTTTT.

The chain has TRBV7-9 and TRBJ1-1, with TRBD1 identical over 7 bases. CDR3 length: 14 amino acids. The V gene's germline CDR1 is SEHNR and CDR2 FQNEAQ (reference sequence). Trimming took 2 bases from V and 5 from J; bases not matched to a gene: 5. CDR3 in amino acids: CASSLQGVGTEAFF. The DNA of the CDR3 is TGTGCCAGCAGCTTACAGGGGGTTGGGACTGAAGCTTTCTTT.

The chain joins TRBV6-1 to TRBJ1-3; possible D gene TRBD1, 6 bases. Trimming left V 4 bases short and J 4 bases short, with 20 bases between. Per germline, CDR1 MNHNS and CDR2 SASEGT. The CDR3 contains 17 residues. CDR3 in DNA: TGTGCCAGCAGTGTTTTTAATCAGGGGACGGTGGGAAACACCATATATTTT. It yields the protein CASSVFNQGTVGNTIYF.

This clone has only one observation. This rearrangement joins TRBV9 to TRBJ1-1; D uncertain. The CDR3 has 14 amino acids. V lost 0 bases to trimming and J lost 1 base, with 7 bases between them. Germline assignment: CDR1 SGDLS and CDR2 YYNGEE. The CDR3 DNA is TGTGCCAGCAGCGTAGGCTCAGCGAACACTGAAGCTTTCTTT. Its translation: CASSVGSANTEAFF.

The chain recombines TRBV29-1 with TRBJ2-5; D gene unclear. Trimming removed 4 bases at V and 6 bases at J, with 6 bases between. The CDR3 is 10 residues long. Germline V lookup: CDR1 SQVTM, CDR2 ANQGSEA. CDR3 protein: CSVGTQTQYF. The CDR3 nucleotides read TGCAGCGTTGGAACCCAGACCCAGTACTTC.